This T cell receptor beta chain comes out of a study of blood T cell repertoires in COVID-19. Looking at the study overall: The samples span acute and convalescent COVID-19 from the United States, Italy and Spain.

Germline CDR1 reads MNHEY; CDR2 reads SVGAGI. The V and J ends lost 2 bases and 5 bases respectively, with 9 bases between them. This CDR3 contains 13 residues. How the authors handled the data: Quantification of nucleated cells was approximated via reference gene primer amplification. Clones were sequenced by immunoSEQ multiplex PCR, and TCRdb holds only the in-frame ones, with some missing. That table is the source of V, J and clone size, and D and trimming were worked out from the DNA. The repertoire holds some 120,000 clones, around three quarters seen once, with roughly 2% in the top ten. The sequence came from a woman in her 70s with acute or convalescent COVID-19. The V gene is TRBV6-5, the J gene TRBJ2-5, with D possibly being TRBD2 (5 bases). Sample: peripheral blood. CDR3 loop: CASSYRGVETQYF. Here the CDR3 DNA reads TGTGCCAGCAGTTACCGGGGAGTCGAGACCCAGTACTTC.